This entry lists 9 T cell receptor beta chains sequenced from one sample in a study of PD-1 blockade in mismatch repair-deficient tumors. Some clones are missing from TCRdb's copy, which holds only in-frame ones; the method was immunoSEQ multiplex PCR. The sample lists about 38,000 clones; around 79% were seen once. The sequences come from peripheral blood, collected 4 weeks after starting pembrolizumab. These receptor sequences come from an adult with mismatch repair-deficient cancer.

The chain carries TRBV19 and TRBJ2-4, with 9 bases matching TRBD1. The V gene end was trimmed by 3 bases and the J gene end by 5 bases; junction bases not matched to a gene: 11. This CDR3 contains 17 residues. The germline CDR1 and CDR2 sequences are LNHDA and SQIVND (reference sequence). This CDR3 is CASSMWTGVGKENIQYF. As DNA, the CDR3 is TGTGCCAGTAGTATGTGGACAGGGGTCGGTAAGGAAAACATTCAGTACTTC.

The chain joins TRBV7-8 to TRBJ2-1; no reliable D call. Germline V CDR1 and CDR2: SGHVS, FQNEAQ. The V gene lost 2 bases and the J gene lost 9 bases, with 11 bases spanning the gap. This CDR3 region has 13 residues. The CDR3 region is CASSLNRVLEQFF. CDR3 in DNA: TGTGCCAGCAGCTTAAATCGAGTCCTTGAGCAGTTCTTC.

This clone has a handful of counts. CDR3 amino acids: CASSPWGGRQPQHF. As DNA, the CDR3 is TGTGCCAGCAGCCCGTGGGGAGGGAGGCAGCCCCAGCATTTT. J is TRBJ1-5 and V is TRBV9; no clear D gene. Germline-derived CDR1 and CDR2 are SGDLS and YYNGEE. The CDR3 sequence is 14 residues long. V was shortened by 4 bases and J by 7 bases, with 15 bases between the two germline ends.

The chain recombines TRBV5-6 with TRBJ2-3; no definite D call. The CDR3 extends over 17 amino acids. Germline V gene data show CDR1 as SGHDT and CDR2 as YYEEEE. Trimming shortened V by 5 bases and J by 2 bases, and 21 bases separated the two germline ends. CDR3 in DNA: TGTGCCAGCAGTTTGCTACTTAGATCCTTTTTCACAGATACGCAGTATTTT. This sequence encodes CASSLLLRSFFTDTQYF.

This sequence joins TRBV6-6 and TRBJ2-7; 8 bases are a match to TRBD1. This CDR3 is built from 13 residues. CDR1 is MNHNY and CDR2 is SVGAGI in the germline V gene (reference sequence). The J segment lost 2 bases and the V segment lost 5 bases, leaving 2 bases of the junction unmatched. The CDR3 sequence: CASSAGQAYEQYF. The CDR3 DNA follows: TGTGCCAGCAGTGCGGGACAGGCCTACGAGCAGTACTTC.

The chain links TRBV6-4 to TRBJ2-7; 10 nucleotides line up with TRBD2. Looked up from germline, CDR1 is MRHNA and CDR2 is SNTAGT. The V segment lost 7 bases and the J segment 2 bases; nucleotides outside the gene matches: 11. This CDR3 is built from 16 residues. CDR3 DNA: TGTGCCAGCATTATACTAGCGGGATGCCCCACCTACGAGCAGTACTTC. This encodes CASIILAGCPTYEQYF.

The gene calls are TRBV5-1 and TRBJ2-1; 9 nucleotides agree with TRBD2. The trim removed 1 base at V and 1 base at J, leaving 9 bases unmatched. Germline CDR1 SGHRS, CDR2 YFSETQ. The length of the CDR3 is 18 residues. Here the CDR3 DNA reads TGCGCCAGCAGCTTGCCCCCTAGCGGGACTGGATCCTACAATGAGCAGTTCTTC. Its protein product is CASSLPPSGTGSYNEQFF.

This clone occurred a few times. This chain links TRBV5-6 with TRBJ2-5; TRBD2 matches at 9 bases. This CDR3 is 15 amino acids long. V gave up 4 bases and J gave up 4 bases; unmatched junction bases: 8. Germline V CDR1 and CDR2: SGHDT, YYEEEE. The CDR3, as DNA: TGTGCCAGCAGCCGAGGGCTAGCGGGAATAGAGACCCAGTACTTC. Translating gives CASSRGLAGIETQYF.

The chain recombines TRBV19 with TRBJ2-6; TRBD1 is a possible D gene (6 bases). Germline-derived CDR1 and CDR2 are LNHDA and SQIVND (reference sequence). Trimming removed 5 bases at V and 1 base at J, with 9 bases between. This CDR3 region has 15 residues. CDR3 DNA: TGTGCCAGTAGTTGGGGGACATCTGGGGCCAACGTCCTGACTTTC. It encodes CASSWGTSGANVLTF.